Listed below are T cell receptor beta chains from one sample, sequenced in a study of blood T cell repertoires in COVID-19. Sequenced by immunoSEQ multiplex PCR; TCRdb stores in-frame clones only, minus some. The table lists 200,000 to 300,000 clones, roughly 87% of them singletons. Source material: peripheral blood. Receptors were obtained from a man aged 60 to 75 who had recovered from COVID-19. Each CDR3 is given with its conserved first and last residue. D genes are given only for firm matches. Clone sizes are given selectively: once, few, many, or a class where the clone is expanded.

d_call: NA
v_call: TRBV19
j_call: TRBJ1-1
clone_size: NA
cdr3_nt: TGTGCCAGTAGTCCCCAGACAGCGAACACTGAAGCTTTCTTT
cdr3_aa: CASSPQTANTEAFF

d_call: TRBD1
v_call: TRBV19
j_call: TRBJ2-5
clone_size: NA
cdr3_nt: TGTGCCAGTAGTATGGGGCCAGGGGGCACGGAGACCCAGTACTTC
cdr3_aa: CASSMGPGGTETQYF

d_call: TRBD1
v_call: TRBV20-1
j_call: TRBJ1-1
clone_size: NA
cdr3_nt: TGCAGTGCTAGTGGGGCTTTAACAGGGGAGTTCCAGGAGGCTTTCTTT
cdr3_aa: CSASGALTGEFQEAFF

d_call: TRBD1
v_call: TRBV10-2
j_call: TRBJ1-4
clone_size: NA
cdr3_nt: TGCGCCAGCAGGCTACAGGGGGCAAATCAAAAACTGTTTTTT
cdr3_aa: CASRLQGANQKLFF

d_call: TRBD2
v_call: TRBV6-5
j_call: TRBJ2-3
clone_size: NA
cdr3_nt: TGTGCCAGCAGACTAGCGGGGGGGCCGACAGATACGCAGTATTTT
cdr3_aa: CASRLAGGPTDTQYF

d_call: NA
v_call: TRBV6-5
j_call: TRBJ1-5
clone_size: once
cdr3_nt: TGTGCCAGCAGATTAGACAGGAGGAATCAGCCCCAGCATTTT
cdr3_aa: CASRLDRRNQPQHF

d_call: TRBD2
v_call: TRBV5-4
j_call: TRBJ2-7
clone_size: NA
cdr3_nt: TGTGCCAGCAGCTTGAGCGGGACGCGAGAGCAGTACTTC
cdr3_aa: CASSLSGTREQYF

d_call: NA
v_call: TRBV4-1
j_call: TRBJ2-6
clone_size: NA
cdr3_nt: TGCGCCAGCAGCCAGGGTTTGGGGCGGACCTCTGGGGCCAACGTCCTGACTTTC
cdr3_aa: CASSQGLGRTSGANVLTF

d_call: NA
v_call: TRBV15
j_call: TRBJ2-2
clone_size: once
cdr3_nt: TGTGCCACCAGCAGAGATCTCTTGGCGGGCGGGGAGCTGTTTTTT
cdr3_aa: CATSRDLLAGGELFF

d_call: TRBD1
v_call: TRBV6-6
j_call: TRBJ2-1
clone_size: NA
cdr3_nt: TGTGCCAGCAGTGACAGGGGAGTAACCTACAATGAGCAGTTCTTC
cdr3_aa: CASSDRGVTYNEQFF

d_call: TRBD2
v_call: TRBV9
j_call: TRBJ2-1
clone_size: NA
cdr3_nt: TGTGCCAGCAGCCCGCACGGGGGGGATAACAATGAGCAGTTCTTC
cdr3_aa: CASSPHGGDNNEQFF

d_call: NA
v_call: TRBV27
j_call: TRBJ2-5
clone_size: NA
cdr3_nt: TGTGCCAGCAGTCCCCAGGGTGGGCAAGAGACCCAGTACTTC
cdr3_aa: CASSPQGGQETQYF

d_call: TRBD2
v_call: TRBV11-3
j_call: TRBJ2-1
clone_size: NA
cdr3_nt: TGTGCCAGCAGCTTAGATTTTGCGGGGGAAGAGCAGTTCTTC
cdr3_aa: CASSLDFAGEEQFF

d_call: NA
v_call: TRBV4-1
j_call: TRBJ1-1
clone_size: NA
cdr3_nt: TGCGCCAGCAGCCAAGTCCCCATGAGTGGGAACACTGAAGCTTTCTTT
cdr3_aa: CASSQVPMSGNTEAFF

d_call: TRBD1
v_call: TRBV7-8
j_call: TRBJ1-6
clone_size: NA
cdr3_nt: TGTGCCAGCAGCCCGCCCGGGACAGGGGACTCACCCCTCCACTTT
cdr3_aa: CASSPPGTGDSPLHF

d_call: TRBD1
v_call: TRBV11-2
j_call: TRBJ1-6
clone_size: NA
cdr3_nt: TGTGCCAGCAGCCCTAGTAGTTACCGACAGGGCACTTCACCCCTCCACTTT
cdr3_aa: CASSPSSYRQGTSPLHF

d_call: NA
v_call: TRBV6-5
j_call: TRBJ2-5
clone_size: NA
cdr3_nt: TGTGCCAGCAACGGGGGGCCACAAGAGACCCAGTACTTC
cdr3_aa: CASNGGPQETQYF

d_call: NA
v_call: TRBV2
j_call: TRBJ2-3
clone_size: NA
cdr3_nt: TGTGCCAGCACTCTACCGGACAGGGCCCCGGGGGGTACGCAGTATTTT
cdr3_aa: CASTLPDRAPGGTQYF

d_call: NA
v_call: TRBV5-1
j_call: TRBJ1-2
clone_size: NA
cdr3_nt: TGCGCCAGCAGCCAGGGTGAACTTCTCTATGGCTACACCTTC
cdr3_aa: CASSQGELLYGYTF

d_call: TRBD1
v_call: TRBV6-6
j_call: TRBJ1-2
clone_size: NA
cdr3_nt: TGTGCCAGCAGCCGACAGGGGAACTATGGCTACACCTTC
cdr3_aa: CASSRQGNYGYTF

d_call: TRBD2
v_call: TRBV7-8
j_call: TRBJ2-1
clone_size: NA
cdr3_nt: TGTGCCAGCAGCTCTGGCGAGCGGGGGGTTTTTTACAATGAGCAGTTCTTC
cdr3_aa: CASSSGERGVFYNEQFF

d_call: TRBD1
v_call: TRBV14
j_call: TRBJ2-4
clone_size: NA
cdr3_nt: TGTGCCAGCAGCCAAAGGGGACAGGGGTCGGACATTCAGTACTTC
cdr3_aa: CASSQRGQGSDIQYF

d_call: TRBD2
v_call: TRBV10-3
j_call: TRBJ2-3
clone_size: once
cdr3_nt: TGTGCCATCAAGGGGACTAGCGGGCAGTATTTT
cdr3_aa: CAIKGTSGQYF

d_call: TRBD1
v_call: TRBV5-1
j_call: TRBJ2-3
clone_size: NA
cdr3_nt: TGCGCCAGCAGCGTACAGGGGGCGCGCACAGATACGCAGTATTTT
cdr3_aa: CASSVQGARTDTQYF

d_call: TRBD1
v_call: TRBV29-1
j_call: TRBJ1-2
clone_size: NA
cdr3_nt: TGCAGCGTAGAGGGACAGCCAGATGGCTACACCTTC
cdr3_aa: CSVEGQPDGYTF

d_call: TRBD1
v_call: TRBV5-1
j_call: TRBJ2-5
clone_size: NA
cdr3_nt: TGCGCCAGCAGCTTCCGACCACAGGGGGCGGGCGAGACCCAGTACTTC
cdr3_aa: CASSFRPQGAGETQYF

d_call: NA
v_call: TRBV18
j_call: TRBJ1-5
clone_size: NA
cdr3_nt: TGTGCCAGCTCACTCACAGGCATCAATCAGCCCCAGCATTTT
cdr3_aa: CASSLTGINQPQHF

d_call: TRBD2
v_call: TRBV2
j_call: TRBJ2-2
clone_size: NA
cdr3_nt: TGTGCCAGCAGTGAGAGCGGGGGGGCAATGGAGCTGTTTTTT
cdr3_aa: CASSESGGAMELFF

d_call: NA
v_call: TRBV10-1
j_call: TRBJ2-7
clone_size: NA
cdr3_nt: TGCGCCATCCCCAGGTGCATTCTGGGCTACGAGCAGTACTTC
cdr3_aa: CAIPRCILGYEQYF

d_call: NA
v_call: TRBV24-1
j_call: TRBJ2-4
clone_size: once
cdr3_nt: TGTGCCACCAGTGACTCTACCACAGGGAAGGGAAACATTCAGTACTTC
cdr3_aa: CATSDSTTGKGNIQYF

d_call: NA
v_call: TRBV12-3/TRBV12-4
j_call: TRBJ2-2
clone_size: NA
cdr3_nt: TGTGCCAGCAGTTCTCGTAACACCGGGGAGCTGTTTTTT
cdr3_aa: CASSSRNTGELFF

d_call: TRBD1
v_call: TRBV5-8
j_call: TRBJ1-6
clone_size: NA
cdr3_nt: TGTGCCAGCAGCGGCAGGGGGGCGGCACCCCTCCACTTT
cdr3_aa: CASSGRGAAPLHF

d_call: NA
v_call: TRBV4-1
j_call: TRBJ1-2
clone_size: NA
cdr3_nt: TGCGCCAGCAGCCACCTGACATATCGTTCTGGCTACACCTTC
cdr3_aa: CASSHLTYRSGYTF

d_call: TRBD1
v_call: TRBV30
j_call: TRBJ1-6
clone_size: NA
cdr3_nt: TGTGCCTGGAGTAACAGGGGTAATTCACCCCTCCACTTT
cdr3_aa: CAWSNRGNSPLHF

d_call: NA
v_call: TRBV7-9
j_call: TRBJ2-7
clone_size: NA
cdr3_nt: TGTGCCAGCAGCTTAGGACAGGCTTCGCGGGACGAGCAGTACTTC
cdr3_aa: CASSLGQASRDEQYF

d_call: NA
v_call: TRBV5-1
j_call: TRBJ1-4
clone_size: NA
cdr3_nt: TGCGCCAGCAGCTTCGACGGGAGGCGCCCTAATGAAAAACTGTTTTTT
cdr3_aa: CASSFDGRRPNEKLFF

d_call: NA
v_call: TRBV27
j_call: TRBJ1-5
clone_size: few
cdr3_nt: TGTGCCAGCAGTTTATTCGCGGGGGAGACTCAGCCCCAGCATTTT
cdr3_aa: CASSLFAGETQPQHF

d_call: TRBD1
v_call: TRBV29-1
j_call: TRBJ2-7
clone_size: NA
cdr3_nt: TGCAGCGTAGACAGGGGATGGAACGAGCAGTACTTC
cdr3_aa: CSVDRGWNEQYF

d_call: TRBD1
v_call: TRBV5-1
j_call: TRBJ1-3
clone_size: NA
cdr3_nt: TGCGCCAGCAGCTCCGGGGACAGTAACTCTGGAAACACCATATATTTT
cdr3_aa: CASSSGDSNSGNTIYF

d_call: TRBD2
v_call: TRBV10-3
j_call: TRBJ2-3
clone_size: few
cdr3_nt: TGTGCCATCAGTGAGGCCTCGGGGGGTCGCACAGATACGCAGTATTTT
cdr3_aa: CAISEASGGRTDTQYF

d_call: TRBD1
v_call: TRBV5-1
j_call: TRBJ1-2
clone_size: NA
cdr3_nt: TGCGCCAGCACTGGGACAGGGGGCATACGTGGCTACACCTTC
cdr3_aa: CASTGTGGIRGYTF

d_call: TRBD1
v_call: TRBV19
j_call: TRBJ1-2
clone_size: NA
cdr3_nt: TGTGCCAGTAATGATTACAGGGGCAACTATGGCTACACCTTC
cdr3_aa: CASNDYRGNYGYTF

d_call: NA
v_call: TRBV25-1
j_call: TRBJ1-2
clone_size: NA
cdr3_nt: TGTGCCAGCAGTGTACATGCGGGGAACTATGGCTACACCTTC
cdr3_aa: CASSVHAGNYGYTF

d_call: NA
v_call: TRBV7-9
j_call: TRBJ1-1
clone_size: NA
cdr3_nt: TGTGCCAGCAGCTTACGTCGGGGGGCAGCGGTTACTGAAGCTTTCTTT
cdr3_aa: CASSLRRGAAVTEAFF

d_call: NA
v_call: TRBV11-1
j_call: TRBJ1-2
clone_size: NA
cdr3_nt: TGTGCCAGCAGCTTTAGAGACGAGGATGGCTACACCTTC
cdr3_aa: CASSFRDEDGYTF

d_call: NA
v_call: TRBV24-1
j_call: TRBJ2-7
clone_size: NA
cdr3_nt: TGTGCCACCAGTGATTTAGGTCCGGGGGTATTATACGAGCAGTACTTC
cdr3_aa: CATSDLGPGVLYEQYF

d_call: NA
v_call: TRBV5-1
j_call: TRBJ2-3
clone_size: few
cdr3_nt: TGCGCCAGCAGACCCACGGGACTCCTCACAGATACGCAGTATTTT
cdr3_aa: CASRPTGLLTDTQYF

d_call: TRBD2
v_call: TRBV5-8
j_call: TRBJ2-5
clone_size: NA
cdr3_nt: TGTGCCAGCAGCTTGGGATTGATGTCTAGCGGGGATCAAGAGACCCAGTACTTC
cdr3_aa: CASSLGLMSSGDQETQYF

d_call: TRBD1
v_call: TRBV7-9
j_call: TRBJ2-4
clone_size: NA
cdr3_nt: TGTGCCAGCAGCTCCACCCTGGACAGGTTGGGTCACATTCAGTACTTC
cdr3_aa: CASSSTLDRLGHIQYF

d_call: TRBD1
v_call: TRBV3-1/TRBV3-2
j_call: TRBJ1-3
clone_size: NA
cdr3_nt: TGTGCCAGCAGCCAAGAAACGGACCGGGACAGGGGGCGGAACACCATATATTTT
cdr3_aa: CASSQETDRDRGRNTIYF

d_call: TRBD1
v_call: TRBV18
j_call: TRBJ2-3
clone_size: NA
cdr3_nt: TGTGCCAGCTCACCGAAACAGGGGAAAAAAACAGATACGCAGTATTTT
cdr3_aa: CASSPKQGKKTDTQYF